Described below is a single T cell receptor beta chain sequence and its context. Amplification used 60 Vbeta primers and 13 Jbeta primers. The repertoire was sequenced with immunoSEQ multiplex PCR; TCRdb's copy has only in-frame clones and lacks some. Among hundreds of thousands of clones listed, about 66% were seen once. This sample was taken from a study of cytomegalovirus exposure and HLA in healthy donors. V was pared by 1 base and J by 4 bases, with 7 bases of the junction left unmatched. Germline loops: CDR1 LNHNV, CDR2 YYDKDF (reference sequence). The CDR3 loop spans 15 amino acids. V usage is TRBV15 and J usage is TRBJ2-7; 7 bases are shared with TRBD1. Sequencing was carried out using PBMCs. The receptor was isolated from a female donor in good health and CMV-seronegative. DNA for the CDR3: TGTGCCACCAGCAGAGGGCAGGGGGTTTGGTACGAGCAGTACTTC. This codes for CATSRGQGVWYEQYF. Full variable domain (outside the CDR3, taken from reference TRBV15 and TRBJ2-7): DAMVIQNPRYQVTQFGKPVTLSCSQTLNHNVMYWYQQKSSQAPKLLFHYYDKDFNNEADTPDNFQSRRPNTSFCFLDIRSPGLGDTAMYLCATSRGQGVWYEQYFGPGTRLTVT.